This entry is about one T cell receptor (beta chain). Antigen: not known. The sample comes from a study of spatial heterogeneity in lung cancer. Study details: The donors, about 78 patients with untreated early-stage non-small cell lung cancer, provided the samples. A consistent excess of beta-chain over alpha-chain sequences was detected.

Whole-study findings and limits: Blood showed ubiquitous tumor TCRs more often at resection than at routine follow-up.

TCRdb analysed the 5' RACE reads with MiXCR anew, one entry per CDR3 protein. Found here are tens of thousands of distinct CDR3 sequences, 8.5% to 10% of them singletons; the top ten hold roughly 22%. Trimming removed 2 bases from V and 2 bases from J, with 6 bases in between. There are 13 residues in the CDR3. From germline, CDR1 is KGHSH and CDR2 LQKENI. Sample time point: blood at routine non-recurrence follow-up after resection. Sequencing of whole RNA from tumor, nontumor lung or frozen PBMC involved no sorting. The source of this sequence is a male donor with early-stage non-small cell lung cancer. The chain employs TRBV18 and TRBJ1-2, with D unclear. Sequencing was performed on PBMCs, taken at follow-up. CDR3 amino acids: CASSPGANYGYTF. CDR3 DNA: TGTGCCAGCTCACCAGGTGCGAACTATGGCTACACCTTC.